A single sample is the source of the 21 T cell receptor beta chains below, sequenced in a study of blood T cell repertoires in COVID-19. Assay used: immunoSEQ multiplex PCR; TCRdb lists only in-frame clones, some missing. The table includes 300,000 or so clones, more than 70% detected once. Specimen: peripheral blood. The receptor source for this set is a woman in her fifties or sixties who had recovered from COVID-19.

This clone was counted a single time. The V gene is TRBV7-2, the J gene TRBJ2-1, with 8 bases that match TRBD1. V shed 4 bases and J 8 bases; nucleotides not matched to a gene: 7. CDR1 SGHTA and CDR2 FQGNSA come from the germline V gene. This CDR3 is 14 amino acids long. The CDR3 spells CASSSFQGADEQFF. The CDR3 nucleotides read TGTGCCAGCAGCTCATTTCAGGGGGCTGATGAGCAGTTCTTC.

V is TRBV5-1 and J is TRBJ2-3; D is undetermined. V lost 2 bases, J lost 3 bases, and 7 bases lay in between. CDR1 and CDR2 from the germline V gene are SGHRS and YFSETQ. The CDR3 consists of 13 residues. The CDR3 spells CASSFFRTDTQYF. The CDR3 coding sequence is TGCGCCAGCAGCTTCTTCAGAACAGATACGCAGTATTTT.

This chain uses TRBV28 with TRBJ1-3; D ambiguous. The germline CDR1 and CDR2 sequences are MDHEN and SYDVKM. V lost 6 bases and J lost 4, with 25 bases in between. The CDR3 covers 18 residues. The CDR3 sequence is CASSPPPFGSPSGNTIYF. The CDR3 DNA follows: TGTGCCAGCAGCCCTCCTCCCTTCGGTAGCCCCAGCGGAAACACCATATATTTT. The variable domain in full, with the rest retrieved from reference TRBV28 and TRBJ1-3, is DVKVTQSSRYLVKRTGEKVFLECVQDMDHENMFWYRQDPGLGLRLIYFSYDVKMKEKGDIPEGYSVSREKKERFSLILESASTNQTSMYLCASSPPPFGSPSGNTIYFGEGSWLTVV.

The chain uses TRBV3-1 (or the pseudogene TRBV3-2) and TRBJ1-2; unclear D gene. Germline V CDR1 and CDR2: LGHDT, YNNKEL (reference sequence). CDR3 size: 14 residues. Trimming shortened V by 1 base and J by 2 bases, and 8 bases separated the two germline ends. CDR3 region: CASSQAQINYGYTF. CDR3 sequence (DNA): TGTGCCAGCAGCCAAGCGCAGATCAACTATGGCTACACCTTC.

The rearrangement uses TRBV2 and TRBJ2-3; 8 nucleotides line up with TRBD2. Germline CDR1 and CDR2: SNHLY and FYNNEI. Trimming removed 0 bases from V and 8 bases from J; junction bases left unmatched: 16. The CDR3 spans 18 residues. The CDR3 reads CASSEALSSIVRGATQYF. DNA of the CDR3: TGTGCCAGCAGTGAAGCGCTTTCCTCCATTGTGCGGGGGGCTACGCAGTATTTT.

V is TRBV5-3 and J is TRBJ2-7; 8 nucleotides line up with TRBD1. TRBV5-3 is designated an ORF whose function remains uncertain. There are 15 residues in the CDR3. V lost 4 bases to trimming and J lost 3 bases; unmatched junction nucleotides: 9. CDR3: CARSLRTGISYEQYF. In DNA, the CDR3 is TGTGCCAGAAGCCTTAGGACAGGGATCAGCTACGAGCAGTACTTC.

The rearrangement uses TRBV19 and TRBJ2-7; D is possibly TRBD1 (6 bases). CDR1 LNHDA and CDR2 SQIVND come from the germline V gene (reference sequence). Trimming took off 5 bases at V and 7 bases at J, with 12 bases between the two ends. The CDR3 consists of 12 residues. CDR3 residues: CASSWGPGEQYF. The CDR3 nucleotides read TGTGCCAGTAGTTGGGGGCCAGGGGAGCAGTACTTC.

The chain employs TRBV11-2 and TRBJ2-7; D is possibly TRBD1 (6 bases). V gave up 1 base and J gave up 2 bases, with 18 bases separating them. Germline V gene sequence: CDR1 SGHAT, CDR2 FQNNGV. The CDR3 is 17 residues long. The CDR3 DNA reads TGTGCCAGCAGCTTAGTATCCAGGACAGCTGCTACCTACGAGCAGTACTTC. Its protein product is CASSLVSRTAATYEQYF. The full variable domain, rest sourced from reference TRBV11-2 and TRBJ2-7, is EAGVAQSPRYKIIEKRQSVAFWCNPISGHATLYWYQQILGQGPKLLIQFQNNGVVDDSQLPKDRFSAERLKGVDSTLKIQPAKLEDSAVYLCASSLVSRTAATYEQYFGPGTRLTVT.

The rearrangement uses TRBV7-2 and TRBJ2-1, with a tentative D call TRBD2 (7 bases). The V gene lost 5 bases and the J gene lost 8 bases, with 25 bases spanning the gap. Germline V gives CDR1 SGHTA, CDR2 FQGNSA. The CDR3 has 17 residues. Here the CDR3 reads CASSPQVSGGSSDEQFF. CDR3 DNA sequence: TGTGCCAGCAGCCCACAAGTATCGGGGGGCTCATCGGATGAGCAGTTCTTC.

The chain has TRBV6-4 and TRBJ2-3; maybe TRBD2 (5 bases). In germline, CDR1 is MRHNA, CDR2 SNTAGT. The CDR3 contains 13 residues. The V end lost 3 bases, the J end lost 6 bases, and 10 bases lay between the germline ends. Here the CDR3 reads CASSETRLDTQYF. Here the CDR3 DNA reads TGTGCCAGCAGTGAAACTAGGTTGGATACGCAGTATTTT.

J is TRBJ2-7 and V is TRBV6-2 or TRBV6-3, with TRBD1 identical over 8 bases. Trimming took 4 bases from V and 3 from J; bases not matched to a gene: 11. The CDR3 covers 16 residues. The V gene's germline CDR1 is MNHEY and CDR2 SVGEGT. The CDR3 loop is CASSSPGQVKIYEQYF. The CDR3 coding sequence is TGTGCCAGCAGTTCCCCGGGACAGGTAAAAATCTACGAGCAGTACTTC.

The chain combines TRBV5-1 with TRBJ2-3; D ambiguous. The germline V gene encodes CDR1 SGHRS and CDR2 YFSETQ. The ends were cut back, 4 bases at V and 2 bases at J, with 11 bases in the middle. The CDR3 is 14 amino acids. CDR3 coding DNA: TGCGCCAGCAGCCTCCGACAAGTCACAGATACGCAGTATTTT. Amino acids: CASSLRQVTDTQYF.

The gene calls are TRBV19 and TRBJ1-1; possibly TRBD1 for D (5 bases). This CDR3 has 16 amino acids. Trimming cost V 7 bases and J 1 base, with 19 bases left between them. CDR1 and CDR2 (germline): LNHDA, SQIVND (reference sequence). The CDR3, as DNA: TGTGCCAGTACTACCCCACATGGACAAAAGAACACTGAAGCTTTCTTT. This codes for CASTTPHGQKNTEAFF.

The sample holds a few counts of this clone. The V call is TRBV7-2, the J call TRBJ2-5; perhaps TRBD2 as D (5 bases). Trimming stripped 5 bases from V and 4 bases from J, with 14 bases between. The germline gives CDR1 SGHTA, CDR2 FQGNSA. The CDR3 covers 14 residues. The DNA for the CDR3 is TGTGCCAGCAGCGTAGATCCGGGGTCAGAGACCCAGTACTTC. Translated, it gives CASSVDPGSETQYF.

The rearrangement joins TRBV5-1 to TRBJ2-7, with a tentative D call TRBD1 (6 bases). The germline V gene has CDR1 SGHRS and CDR2 YFSETQ. Trimming shortened V by 4 bases and J by 3 bases, and 17 bases separated the two germline ends. The CDR3 runs 15 residues. The DNA of the CDR3 is TGCGCCAGCAGCACGCTAACAGGGTCCCTCTACGAGCAGTACTTC. Translated, it gives CASSTLTGSLYEQYF. Looking up the rest from reference TRBV5-1 and TRBJ2-7 gives the full variable domain: KAGVTQTPRYLIKTRGQQVTLSCSPISGHRSVSWYQQTPGQGLQFLFEYFSETQRNKGNFPGRFSGRQFSNSRSEMNVSTLELGDSALYLCASSTLTGSLYEQYFGPGTRLTVT.

This sequence joins TRBV21-1 and TRBJ1-5; TRBD1, the D gene given by the table, was not confirmed from the DNA. TRBV21-1 is reported as a pseudogene. This CDR3 contains 17 residues. CDR3 loop: CASSIEDRGTSNQPQHF. CDR3 coding DNA: TGTGCCAGCAGCATTGAGGACAGGGGTACGAGCAATCAGCCCCAGCATTTT.

This rearrangement joins TRBV7-8 to TRBJ1-1; possible D gene TRBD1, 6 bases. Germline-derived CDR1 and CDR2 are SGHVS and FQNEAQ. Trimming left V 4 bases short and J 5 bases short, with 11 bases between. This CDR3 spans 13 amino acids. The CDR3 is CASSSQGYTEAFF. CDR3 in DNA: TGTGCCAGCAGCTCACAGGGTTATACTGAAGCTTTCTTT.

The chain is built from TRBV27 and TRBJ2-3, with D maybe TRBD2 (6 bases). V was clipped by 6 bases and J by 1 base, with 14 bases between them. The CDR3 length is 15 residues. Germline V gives CDR1 MNHEY, CDR2 SMNVEV (reference sequence). DNA for the CDR3: TGTGCCAGCAGCTTTTCGGGGGAGGGCACAGATACGCAGTATTTT. Translation gives CASSFSGEGTDTQYF.

This clone was seen just once. The chain combines TRBV10-1 with TRBJ2-2; TRBD2 might be the D (6 bases). The length of the CDR3 is 13 residues. The V gene lost 8 bases and the J gene lost 0 bases, with 7 bases spanning the gap. Per the germline V gene, CDR1 is WNHNN and CDR2 is SYGVQD (reference sequence). CDR3 nucleotide sequence: TGCGCCAGCGGGACTCCGAACACCGGGGAGCTGTTTTTT. This translates into CASGTPNTGELFF.

The chain employs TRBV11-1 and TRBJ2-1, with a tentative D call TRBD2 (6 bases). Germline V gene data show CDR1 as SGHAT and CDR2 as FQDESV (reference sequence). The CDR3 runs 16 residues. V was pared by 2 bases and J by 8 bases, with 19 bases between. Here the CDR3 reads CASSLRRAGSSDEQFF. The DNA for the CDR3 is TGTGCCAGCAGCTTACGTAGGGCGGGGAGTAGCGATGAGCAGTTCTTC. The variable domain in full, completed from reference TRBV11-1 and TRBJ2-1, reads EAEVAQSPRYKITEKSQAVAFWCDPISGHATLYWYRQILGQGPELLVQFQDESVVDDSQLPKDRFSAERLKGVDSTLKIQPAELGDSAMYLCASSLRRAGSSDEQFFGPGTRLTVL.

This rearrangement joins TRBV7-9 to TRBJ1-1; 7 nucleotides agree with TRBD1. This CDR3 spans 15 amino acids. The V and J ends lost 5 bases and 8 bases, in that order; junction bases with no gene match: 14. Germline lookup yields CDR1 SEHNR and CDR2 FQNEAQ (reference sequence). The CDR3, as DNA: TGTGCCAGCAGCCTTTCATTCGGGACAGAGGACGAAGCTTTCTTT. Protein product: CASSLSFGTEDEAFF.